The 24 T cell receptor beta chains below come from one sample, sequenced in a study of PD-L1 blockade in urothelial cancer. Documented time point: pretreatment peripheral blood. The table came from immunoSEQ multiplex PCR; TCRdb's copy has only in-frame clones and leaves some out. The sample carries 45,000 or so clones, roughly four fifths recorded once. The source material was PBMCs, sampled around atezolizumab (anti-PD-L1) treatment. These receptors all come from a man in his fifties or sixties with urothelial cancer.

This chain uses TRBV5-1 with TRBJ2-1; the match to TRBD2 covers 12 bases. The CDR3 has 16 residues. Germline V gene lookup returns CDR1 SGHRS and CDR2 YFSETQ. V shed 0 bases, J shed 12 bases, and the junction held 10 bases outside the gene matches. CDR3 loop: CASSLGLAGGPGAQFF. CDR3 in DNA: TGCGCCAGCAGCTTGGGGCTAGCGGGAGGGCCCGGGGCGCAGTTCTTC.

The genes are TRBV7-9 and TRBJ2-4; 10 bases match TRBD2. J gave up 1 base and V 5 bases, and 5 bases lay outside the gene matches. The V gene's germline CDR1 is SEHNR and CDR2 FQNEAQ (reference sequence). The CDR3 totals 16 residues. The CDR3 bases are TGTGCCAGCAGCAATCTAGCGGGAGTTGCCAAAAACATTCAGTACTTC. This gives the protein CASSNLAGVAKNIQYF.

The CDR3 coding sequence is TGCGCCAGCAGCTTGGACAGCAGGGTGATGTCTGGCTACACCTTC. Translating gives CASSLDSRVMSGYTF. V is TRBV5-1 and J is TRBJ1-2; a weak D match, TRBD1 (5 bases). The CDR3 extends over 15 amino acids. V lost 0 bases, J lost 7 bases, and 16 bases lay in between. Germline loops: CDR1 SGHRS, CDR2 YFSETQ. The variable domain in full, with the rest retrieved from reference TRBV5-1 and TRBJ1-2, is KAGVTQTPRYLIKTRGQQVTLSCSPISGHRSVSWYQQTPGQGLQFLFEYFSETQRNKGNFPGRFSGRQFSNSRSEMNVSTLELGDSALYLCASSLDSRVMSGYTFGSGTRLTVV.

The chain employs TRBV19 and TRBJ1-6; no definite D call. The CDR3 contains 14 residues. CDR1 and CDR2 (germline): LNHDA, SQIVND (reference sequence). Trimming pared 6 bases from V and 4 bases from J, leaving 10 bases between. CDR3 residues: CASRLTRYNSPLHF. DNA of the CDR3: TGTGCCAGTAGGCTGACAAGATATAATTCACCCCTCCACTTT. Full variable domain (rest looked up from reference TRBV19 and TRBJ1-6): DGGITQSPKYLFRKEGQNVTLSCEQNLNHDAMYWYRQDPGQGLRLIYYSQIVNDFQKGDIAEGYSVSREKKESFPLTVTSAQKNPTAFYLCASRLTRYNSPLHFGNGTRLTVT.

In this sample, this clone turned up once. The chain's CDR3 is CASSIGQGYQPQHF. CDR3 coding DNA: TGTGCCAGTAGTATAGGACAGGGGTACCAGCCCCAGCATTTT. The V call is TRBV19, the J call TRBJ1-5, with 8 bases that match TRBD1. V dropped 1 base and J dropped 7; count of bases not matched to a gene: 3. This CDR3 region has 14 residues. CDR1 LNHDA and CDR2 SQIVND come from the germline V gene (reference sequence). The whole variable domain, remainder taken from reference TRBV19 and TRBJ1-5, is DGGITQSPKYLFRKEGQNVTLSCEQNLNHDAMYWYRQDPGQGLRLIYYSQIVNDFQKGDIAEGYSVSREKKESFPLTVTSAQKNPTAFYLCASSIGQGYQPQHFGDGTRLSIL.

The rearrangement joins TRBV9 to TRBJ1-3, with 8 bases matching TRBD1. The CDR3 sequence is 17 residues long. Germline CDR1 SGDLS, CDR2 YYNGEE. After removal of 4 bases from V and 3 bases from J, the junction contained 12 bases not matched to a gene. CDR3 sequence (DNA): TGTGCCAGCAGCCGCTCAATAGGACAGGGCGGTGGAAACACCATATATTTT. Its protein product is CASSRSIGQGGGNTIYF. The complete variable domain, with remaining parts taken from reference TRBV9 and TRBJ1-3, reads DSGVTQTPKHLITATGQRVTLRCSPRSGDLSVYWYQQSLDQGLQFLIQYYNGEERAKGNILERFSAQQFPDLHSELNLSSLELGDSALYFCASSRSIGQGGGNTIYFGEGSWLTVV.

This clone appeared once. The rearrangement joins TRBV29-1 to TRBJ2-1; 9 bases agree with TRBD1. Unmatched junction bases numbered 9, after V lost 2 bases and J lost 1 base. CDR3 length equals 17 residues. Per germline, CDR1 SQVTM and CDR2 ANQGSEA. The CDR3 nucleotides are TGCAGCGTTGAATGGGACAGGGAGACGGAATCCTACAATGAGCAGTTCTTC. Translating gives CSVEWDRETESYNEQFF.

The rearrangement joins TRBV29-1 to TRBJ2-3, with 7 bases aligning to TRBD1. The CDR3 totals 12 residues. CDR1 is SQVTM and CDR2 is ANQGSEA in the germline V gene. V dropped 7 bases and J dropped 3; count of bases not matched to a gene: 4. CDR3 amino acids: CSAEQGTDTQYF. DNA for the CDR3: TGCAGCGCAGAACAGGGGACAGATACGCAGTATTTT.

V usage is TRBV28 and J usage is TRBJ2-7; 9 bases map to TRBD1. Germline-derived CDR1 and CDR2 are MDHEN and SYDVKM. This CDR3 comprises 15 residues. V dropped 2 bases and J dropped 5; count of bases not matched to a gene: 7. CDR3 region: CASSLGLTGGHEQYV. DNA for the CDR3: TGTGCCAGCAGTTTAGGATTGACAGGGGGACACGAGCAGTACGTC.

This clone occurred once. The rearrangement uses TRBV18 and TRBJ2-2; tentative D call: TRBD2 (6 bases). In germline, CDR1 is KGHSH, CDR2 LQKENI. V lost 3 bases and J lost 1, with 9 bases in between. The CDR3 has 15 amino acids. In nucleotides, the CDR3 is TGTGCCAGCTCACCTGCCGGGAGGAACACCGGGGAGCTGTTTTTT. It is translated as CASSPAGRNTGELFF.

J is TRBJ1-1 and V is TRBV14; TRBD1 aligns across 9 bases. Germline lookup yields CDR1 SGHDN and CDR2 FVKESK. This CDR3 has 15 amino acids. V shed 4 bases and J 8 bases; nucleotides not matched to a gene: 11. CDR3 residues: CASSLTGGGKEEAFF. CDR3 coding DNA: TGTGCCAGCAGCCTGACAGGGGGAGGTAAGGAAGAAGCTTTCTTT.

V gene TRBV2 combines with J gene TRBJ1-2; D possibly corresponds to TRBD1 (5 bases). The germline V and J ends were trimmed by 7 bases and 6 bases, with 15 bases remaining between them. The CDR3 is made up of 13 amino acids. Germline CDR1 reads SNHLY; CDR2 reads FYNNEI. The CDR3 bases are TGTGCCAGCACCCGGGGAGGGGTGGATGGCTACACCTTC. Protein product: CASTRGGVDGYTF.

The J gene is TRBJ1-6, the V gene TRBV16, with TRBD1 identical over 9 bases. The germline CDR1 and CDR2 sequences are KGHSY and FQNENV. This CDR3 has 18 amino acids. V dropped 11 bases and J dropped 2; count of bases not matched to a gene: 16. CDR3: CAAQSRDRVIAYNSPLHF. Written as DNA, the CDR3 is TGTGCCGCTCAATCCCGGGACAGGGTCATCGCCTATAATTCACCCCTCCACTTT. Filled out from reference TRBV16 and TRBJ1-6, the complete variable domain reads GEEVAQTPKHLVRGEGQKAKLYCAPIKGHSYVFWYQQVLKNEFKFLISFQNENVFDETGMPKERFSAKCLPNSPCSLEIQATKLEDSAVYFCAAQSRDRVIAYNSPLHFGNGTRLTVT.

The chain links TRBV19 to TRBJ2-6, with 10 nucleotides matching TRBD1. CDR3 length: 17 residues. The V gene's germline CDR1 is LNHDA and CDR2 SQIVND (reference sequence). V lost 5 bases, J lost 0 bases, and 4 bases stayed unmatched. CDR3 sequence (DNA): TGTGCCAGTAGTGCTCGGACAGGGGGCTCTGGGGCCAACGTCCTGACTTTC. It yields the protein CASSARTGGSGANVLTF. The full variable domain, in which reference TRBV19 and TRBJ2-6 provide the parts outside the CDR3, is DGGITQSPKYLFRKEGQNVTLSCEQNLNHDAMYWYRQDPGQGLRLIYYSQIVNDFQKGDIAEGYSVSREKKESFPLTVTSAQKNPTAFYLCASSARTGGSGANVLTFGAGSRLTVL.

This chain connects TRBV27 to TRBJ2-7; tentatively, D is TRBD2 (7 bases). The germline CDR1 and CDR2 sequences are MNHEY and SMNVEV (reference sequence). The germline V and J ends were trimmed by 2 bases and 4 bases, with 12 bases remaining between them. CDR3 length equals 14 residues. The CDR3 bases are TGTGCCAGCAGTTTAGGGGGGGCGAATTACGAGCAGTACGTC. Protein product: CASSLGGANYEQYV.

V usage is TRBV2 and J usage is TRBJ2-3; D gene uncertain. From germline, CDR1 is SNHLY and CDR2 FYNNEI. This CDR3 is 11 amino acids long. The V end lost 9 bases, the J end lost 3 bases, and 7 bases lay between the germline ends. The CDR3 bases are TGTGCCAGTTCGTTGACAGATACGCAGTATTTT. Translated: CASSLTDTQYF.

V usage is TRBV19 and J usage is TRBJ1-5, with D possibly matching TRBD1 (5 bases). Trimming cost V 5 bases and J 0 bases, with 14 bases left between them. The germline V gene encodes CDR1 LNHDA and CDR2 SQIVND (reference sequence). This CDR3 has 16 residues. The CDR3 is CASSDSRGISNQPQHF. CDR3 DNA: TGTGCCAGTAGTGACAGCCGGGGGATTAGCAATCAGCCCCAGCATTTT.

The CDR3 loop is CASSPPGVTEAFF. The DNA of the CDR3 is TGTGCCAGCAGTCCCCCGGGAGTCACTGAAGCTTTCTTT. This rearrangement joins TRBV28 to TRBJ1-1; D gene unclear. Trimming shortened V by 5 bases and J by 4 bases, and 11 bases separated the two germline ends. CDR3 length equals 13 residues. Germline-derived CDR1 and CDR2 are MDHEN and SYDVKM.

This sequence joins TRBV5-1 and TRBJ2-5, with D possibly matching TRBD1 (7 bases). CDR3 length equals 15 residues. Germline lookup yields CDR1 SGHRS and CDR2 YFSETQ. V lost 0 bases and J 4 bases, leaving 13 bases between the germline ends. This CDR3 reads CASSLAGGRGETQYF. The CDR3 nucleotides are TGCGCCAGCAGCTTGGCAGGGGGGCGAGGAGAGACCCAGTACTTC.

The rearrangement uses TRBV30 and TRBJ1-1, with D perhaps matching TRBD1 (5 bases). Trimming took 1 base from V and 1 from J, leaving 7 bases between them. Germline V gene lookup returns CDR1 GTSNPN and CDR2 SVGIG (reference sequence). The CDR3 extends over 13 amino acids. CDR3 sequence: CAWSAGQNTEAFF. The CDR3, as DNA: TGTGCCTGGAGTGCCGGACAGAACACTGAAGCTTTCTTT.

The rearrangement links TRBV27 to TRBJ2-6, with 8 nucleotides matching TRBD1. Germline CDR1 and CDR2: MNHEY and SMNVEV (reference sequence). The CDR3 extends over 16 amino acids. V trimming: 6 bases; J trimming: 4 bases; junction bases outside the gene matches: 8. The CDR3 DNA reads TGTGCCAGCAGGCTGGCAGGGGGCGCAGGGGCCAACGTCCTGACTTTC. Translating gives CASRLAGGAGANVLTF.

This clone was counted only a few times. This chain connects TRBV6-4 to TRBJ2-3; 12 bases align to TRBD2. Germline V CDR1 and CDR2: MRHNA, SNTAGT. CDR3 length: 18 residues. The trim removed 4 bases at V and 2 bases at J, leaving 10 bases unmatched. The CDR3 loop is CASSAVGLAGGSTDTQYF. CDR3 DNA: TGTGCCAGCAGTGCCGTCGGGCTAGCGGGAGGGTCCACAGATACGCAGTATTTT.

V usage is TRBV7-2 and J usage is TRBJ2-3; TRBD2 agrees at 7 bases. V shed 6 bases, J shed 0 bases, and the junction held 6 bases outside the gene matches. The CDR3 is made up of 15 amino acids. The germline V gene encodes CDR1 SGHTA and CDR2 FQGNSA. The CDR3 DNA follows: TGTGCCAGCAGTTGGGGGGGGTATAGCACAGATACGCAGTATTTT. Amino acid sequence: CASSWGGYSTDTQYF. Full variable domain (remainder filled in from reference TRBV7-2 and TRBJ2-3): GAGVSQSPSNKVTEKGKDVELRCDPISGHTALYWYRQSLGQGLEFLIYFQGNSAPDKSGLPSDRFSAERTGGSVSTLTIQRTQQEDSAVYLCASSWGGYSTDTQYFGPGTRLTVL.

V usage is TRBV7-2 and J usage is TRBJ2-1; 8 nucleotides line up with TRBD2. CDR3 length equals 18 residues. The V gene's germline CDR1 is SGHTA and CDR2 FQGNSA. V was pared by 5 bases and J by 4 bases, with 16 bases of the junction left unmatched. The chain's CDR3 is CASSLGGSRLASYNEQFF. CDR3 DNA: TGTGCCAGCAGCCTAGGGGGGAGTCGACTAGCGTCTTACAATGAGCAGTTCTTC.